Listed below are T cell receptor beta chains from one sample, sequenced in a study of cytomegalovirus exposure and HLA in healthy donors. Data came from immunoSEQ multiplex PCR; TCRdb stores just in-frame clones and leaves some out. The sample has around 190,000 clones; around 77% are singletons. Sequenced input: PBMCs. The source of these receptors is a man in his 60s in good health and CMV-seronegative. Both conserved end residues are part of each CDR3.

j_call: TRBJ1-6; v_call: TRBV6-1; cdr3_aa: CASLTGANSPLHF
j_call: TRBJ1-5; v_call: TRBV6-5; cdr3_aa: CASSYTGLSNQPQHF
j_call: TRBJ1-1; v_call: TRBV12-5; cdr3_aa: CASVQQPGDTEAFF
j_call: TRBJ1-2; v_call: TRBV2; cdr3_aa: CASRGQVSGGYTF
j_call: TRBJ1-3; v_call: TRBV19; cdr3_aa: CASSPTQGYSGNTIYF
j_call: TRBJ2-7; v_call: TRBV27; cdr3_aa: CASSPTGDPSPFYEQYF
j_call: TRBJ2-7; v_call: TRBV27; cdr3_aa: CASRAGPSYEQYF
j_call: TRBJ1-2; v_call: TRBV5-6; cdr3_aa: CASSLDGQGLNYGYPF
j_call: TRBJ2-3; v_call: TRBV6-6; cdr3_aa: CASTQGRGAADTQYF
j_call: TRBJ2-7; v_call: TRBV6-5; cdr3_aa: CASSPAGAGMYEQYF
j_call: TRBJ2-7; v_call: TRBV27; cdr3_aa: CASSPTTGRRDEQYF
j_call: TRBJ1-2; v_call: TRBV7-9; cdr3_aa: CASSSGRDRHYTF
j_call: TRBJ2-2; v_call: TRBV7-9; cdr3_aa: CASSRELFF
j_call: TRBJ1-2; v_call: TRBV1; cdr3_aa: CTSSQQDRGLGYGYPF
j_call: TRBJ1-2; v_call: TRBV7-2; cdr3_aa: CASSLHPTGGNGYTF
j_call: TRBJ2-3; v_call: TRBV5-1; cdr3_aa: CASSLGAGTGPTDTQYF
j_call: TRBJ2-1; v_call: TRBV14; cdr3_aa: CASSSQGRLAGANEQFF
j_call: TRBJ2-3; v_call: TRBV5-1; cdr3_aa: CASGQGSGDTQYF
j_call: TRBJ2-3; v_call: TRBV11-2; cdr3_aa: CASSLRTGGDTQYF
j_call: TRBJ2-7; v_call: TRBV5-1; cdr3_aa: CASSLRPAGQDSYEQYF
j_call: TRBJ2-2; v_call: TRBV7-2; cdr3_aa: CASESKQGSTGELFF
j_call: -; v_call: TRBV6-1; cdr3_aa: CASSAGLASHEQYF
j_call: TRBJ2-1; v_call: TRBV15; cdr3_aa: CATSRDQLGSEQFF